The 23 T cell receptor beta chains below were found in one sample sequenced in a study of T-cell memory formation after mild COVID-19. TCRdb processed the 5' RACE reads anew with MiXCR; each CDR3 protein has one entry. The sample contains 450,000 or so distinct CDR3 sequences, over 15% of which appear only once. The specimen was PBMCs or a T cell subset sorted from them (not recorded which). The receptors shown here come from an adult woman who had mild COVID-19 (a few samples of this study predate the infection). Cell type and time point are not known.

The CDR3, as DNA: TGTGCCAGCAGCTCCGGACACCTAGCTATTGAAGCTTTCTTT. It encodes CASSSGHLAIEAFF. The chain recombines TRBV7-6 with TRBJ1-1; possible D gene TRBD1, 5 bases. V was clipped by 4 bases and J by 7 bases, with 16 bases between them. This CDR3 spans 14 amino acids. Germline CDR1 SGHVS, CDR2 FNYEAQ.

This clonotype has just a few counts. This chain uses TRBV7-8 with TRBJ2-3; the match to TRBD2 covers 9 bases. Trimming at V came to 5 bases and at J to 4 bases, leaving 22 bases not matched to a gene. The germline V gene has CDR1 SGHVS and CDR2 FQNEAQ. This CDR3 has 20 amino acids. The CDR3 nucleotides read TGTGCCAGCAGCCCCCCCCAGCTAGCGGGATACTTCCTAGGGTCAGATACGCAGTATTTT. It codes for CASSPPQLAGYFLGSDTQYF.

The rearrangement joins TRBV20-1 to TRBJ1-5; 8 bases line up with TRBD1. From germline, CDR1 is DFQATT and CDR2 SNEGSKA (reference sequence). J was trimmed by 3 bases and V by 5 bases; bases with no gene match: 3. The CDR3 contains 13 residues. The CDR3 reads CSAQDRANQPQHF. The CDR3 region has the DNA TGCAGTGCTCAGGACAGGGCCAATCAGCCCCAGCATTTT.

This clonotype came up a few times. The V and J genes are TRBV28 and TRBJ1-1; D not resolved. The CDR3 consists of 12 residues. V dropped 8 bases and J dropped 3 bases, with 10 bases sitting between them. Germline V gene sequence: CDR1 MDHEN, CDR2 SYDVKM. Here the CDR3 reads CASFRGDTEAFF. CDR3 DNA sequence: TGTGCCAGCTTTCGCGGGGACACTGAAGCTTTCTTT.

The rearrangement uses TRBV15 and TRBJ1-1, with 8 bases aligning to TRBD1. CDR1 is LNHNV and CDR2 is YYDKDF in the germline V gene (reference sequence). This CDR3 has 13 residues. With 6 bases clipped from V and 5 bases from J, the junction kept 5 bases outside the gene matches. The CDR3 here is CATRLDRGTEAFF. The CDR3 nucleotides are TGTGCCACCAGACTAGACAGGGGTACTGAAGCTTTCTTT.

The table lists this clonotype with a few counts. The V and J genes are TRBV7-6 and TRBJ2-7; 8 nucleotides match TRBD1. Trimming at V came to 3 bases and at J to 3 bases, leaving 7 bases not matched to a gene. The CDR3 has 15 residues. Germline V gene data show CDR1 as SGHVS and CDR2 as FNYEAQ. The CDR3 sequence is CASSFTGQDGYEQYF. The CDR3 DNA follows: TGTGCCAGCAGCTTTACGGGACAGGATGGCTACGAGCAGTACTTC.

This clonotype was counted ten times or more. V is TRBV20-1 and J is TRBJ1-1, with D maybe TRBD1 (6 bases). The ends were cut back, 6 bases at V and 5 bases at J, with 19 bases in the middle. The CDR3 spans 14 residues. Germline V gene lookup returns CDR1 DFQATT and CDR2 SNEGSKA (reference sequence). The CDR3, as DNA: TGCAGTGCCCCAGTTGGGGGGCCGGGGACTGAAGCTTTCTTT. Translation gives CSAPVGGPGTEAFF.

This clonotype was counted between two and nine times. The V call is TRBV4-1, the J call TRBJ2-7; D is possibly TRBD1 or TRBD2 (5 bases each). This CDR3 comprises 17 residues. The V gene lost 4 bases and the J gene lost 1 base, with 20 bases spanning the gap. In germline, CDR1 is MGHRA, CDR2 YSYEKL. Written as DNA, the CDR3 is TGCGCCAGCAGCCCGGGTGGTGGGGGTGAGGGATCCTACGAGCAGTACTTC. Encoded protein: CASSPGGGGEGSYEQYF.

This clonotype was seen a few times. This chain uses TRBV20-1 with TRBJ2-3; no reliable D call. Between the trimmed V and J ends, which lost 3 bases and 5 bases, there was a span of 6 bases. The CDR3 is 11 amino acids. Per the germline V gene, CDR1 is DFQATT and CDR2 is SNEGSKA (reference sequence). For the CDR3, the DNA is TGCAGTGCTAGCCTCGGAGATACGCAGTATTTT. Translating gives CSASLGDTQYF.

The table lists this clonotype with a few counts. The chain joins TRBV7-9 to TRBJ1-2; the D gene is possibly TRBD1 (5 bases). The CDR3 sequence is 14 residues long. Trimming took 4 bases from V and 8 from J, leaving 17 bases between them. CDR1 and CDR2 from the germline V gene are SEHNR and FQNEAQ (reference sequence). The CDR3 protein is CASSWAGEYAGYTF. The CDR3 DNA reads as TGTGCCAGCAGCTGGGCGGGGGAATATGCCGGCTACACCTTC.

This clonotype was seen a handful of times. For the CDR3, the DNA is TGTGCCAGCAGTCTGGGGGGATCCTTGGACGAGCAGTACTTC. This sequence encodes CASSLGGSLDEQYF. The chain joins TRBV12-3 or TRBV12-4 to TRBJ2-7; TRBD2 is a possible D gene (6 bases). This CDR3 is built from 14 residues. The V and J ends lost 5 bases and 5 bases respectively, with 16 bases between them.

V usage is TRBV5-1 and J usage is TRBJ1-3; unclear D gene. The CDR3 contains 13 residues. With 5 bases removed from V and 2 bases from J, the gap between germline ends came to 8 bases. CDR1 and CDR2 (germline): SGHRS, YFSETQ. This CDR3 is CASRAQPGNTIYF. CDR3 DNA sequence: TGCGCCAGCAGGGCCCAGCCTGGAAACACCATATATTTT.

This clonotype was observed a few times. A read error is possible here, since a much larger clone lies one base away. The rearrangement uses TRBV7-3 and TRBJ2-1; 9 positions agree with TRBD1. Germline V gene sequence: CDR1 SGHTA, CDR2 FQGTGA. This CDR3 is built from 14 residues. The J segment lost 7 bases and the V segment lost 4 bases, leaving 5 bases of the junction unmatched. The CDR3 reads CASSSGTGSNEQFF. The CDR3, as DNA: TGTGCCAGCAGCTCCGGGACAGGGTCTAATGAGCAGTTCTTC. Using reference TRBV7-3 and TRBJ2-1 for the parts outside the CDR3, the full variable domain is GAGVSQTPSNKVTEKGKYVELRCDPISGHTALYWYRQSLGQGPEFLIYFQGTGAADDSGLPNDRFFAVRPEGSVSTLKIQRTERGDSAVYLCASSSGTGSNEQFFGPGTRLTVL.

The CDR3 coding sequence is TGCAGCGTGTCCGAGGGGTCAAACTATGGCTACACCTTC. Translated, it gives CSVSEGSNYGYTF. The chain uses TRBV29-1 and TRBJ1-2; a weak D match, TRBD1 (5 bases). Per germline, CDR1 SQVTM and CDR2 ANQGSEA. There are 13 residues in the CDR3. V shed 6 bases and J shed 2 bases, with 13 bases lying between them. Looking up the rest from reference TRBV29-1 and TRBJ1-2 gives the full variable domain: SAVISQKPSRDICQRGTSLTIQCQVDSQVTMMFWYRQQPGQSLTLIATANQGSEATYESGFVIDKFPISRPNLTFSTLTVSNMSPEDSSIYLCSVSEGSNYGYTFGSGTRLTVV.

This clonotype was observed a few times. The V gene is TRBV5-1, the J gene TRBJ2-4, with D possibly matching TRBD1 (6 bases). The CDR3 extends over 16 amino acids. In germline, CDR1 is SGHRS, CDR2 YFSETQ. V was clipped by 0 bases and J by 0 bases, with 10 bases between them. CDR3 coding DNA: TGCGCCAGCAGCTTGGGACAGGTTCTAGCCAAAAACATTCAGTACTTC. It encodes CASSLGQVLAKNIQYF.

This chain uses TRBV10-3 with TRBJ2-7; D assignment may be TRBD1 or TRBD2 (5 bases each). Germline assignment: CDR1 ENHRY and CDR2 SYGVKD. The CDR3 consists of 12 residues. V lost 9 bases and J 1 base, leaving 10 bases between the germline ends. CDR3 coding DNA: TGTGCCATGGGACCTGCTTCCTACGAGCAGTACTTC. Amino acids: CAMGPASYEQYF.

This clonotype was seen a handful of times. V gene TRBV24-1 combines with J gene TRBJ2-5, with D tentatively TRBD1 (5 bases). The germline V and J ends were trimmed by 4 bases and 4 bases, with 12 bases remaining between them. This CDR3 comprises 14 residues. The germline gives CDR1 KGHDR, CDR2 SFDVKD. CDR3 sequence: CATSEGRVRETQYF. DNA for the CDR3: TGTGCCACCAGTGAAGGCAGGGTGAGAGAGACCCAGTACTTC.

This clonotype appeared a few times. The chain uses TRBV12-3 or TRBV12-4 and TRBJ1-5, with TRBD1 matching over 8 bases. There are 14 residues in the CDR3. J gave up 3 bases and V 4 bases, and 2 bases lay outside the gene matches. For the CDR3, the DNA is TGTGCCAGCAGTTGGGGACAGGTCAATCAGCCCCAGCATTTT. Residues: CASSWGQVNQPQHF.

This clonotype came up many times. The rearrangement uses TRBV5-1 and TRBJ1-1; no clear D gene. This CDR3 contains 15 residues. With 6 bases removed from V and 4 bases from J, the gap between germline ends came to 19 bases. CDR1 and CDR2 from the germline V gene are SGHRS and YFSETQ. The chain's CDR3 is CASTSMVGGGTEAFF. The DNA for the CDR3 is TGCGCCAGCACCTCCATGGTGGGAGGAGGCACTGAAGCTTTCTTT.

This clonotype turned up a few times. The V and J genes are TRBV7-2 and TRBJ2-1; 12 bases are a match to TRBD2. The germline V gene has CDR1 SGHTA and CDR2 FQGNSA. The CDR3 runs to 15 residues. V lost 4 bases, J lost 5 bases, and 3 bases stayed unmatched. The CDR3: CASSSLAGGHNEQFF. CDR3 DNA: TGTGCCAGCAGCTCTCTAGCGGGAGGGCACAATGAGCAGTTCTTC.

The chain combines TRBV5-1 with TRBJ2-7, with 11 positions matching TRBD2. Germline trimming cut 4 bases from V and 6 bases from J; bases unmatched to any gene: 12. Germline V CDR1 and CDR2: SGHRS, YFSETQ. The CDR3 runs 16 residues. As DNA, the CDR3 is TGCGCCAGCAGCGGATACGTAGCGGGAGGGCAGGGCGAGCAGTACTTC. As protein: CASSGYVAGGQGEQYF.

This clonotype was seen a handful of times. The gene calls are TRBV14 and TRBJ2-2, with D unresolved. The length of the CDR3 is 17 residues. V shed 0 bases and J shed 5 bases, with 16 bases lying between them. The V gene's germline CDR1 is SGHDN and CDR2 FVKESK. CDR3 bases: TGTGCCAGCAGCCAAGATATTGGAAGGCTTTCAACCGGGGAGCTGTTTTTT. It translates to CASSQDIGRLSTGELFF.

The J gene is TRBJ2-5, the V gene TRBV18; 9 positions match TRBD1. The V and J ends lost 3 bases and 4 bases, in that order; junction bases with no gene match: 6. CDR1 and CDR2 from the germline V gene are KGHSH and LQKENI. The CDR3 extends over 15 amino acids. As DNA, the CDR3 is TGTGCCAGCTCACCCCGGACAGGGGAAGGAGAGACCCAGTACTTC. This translates into CASSPRTGEGETQYF.